This T cell receptor (beta chain) was sequenced in a study of shared clonotypes between healthy human individuals. The CDR3 has 15 amino acids. V lost 2 bases and J lost 0; bases outside the gene matches: 3. Germline assignment: CDR1 LGHNA and CDR2 YNFKEQ. The naive CD8 population came from CD45RO-negative cells selected for CCR7, without terminally differentiated effector memory CD45RA+ cells. The data were produced by immunoSEQ multiplex PCR, yet TCRdb's version contains in-frame clones alone and is incomplete. The data contain about 1,900,000 clones, about 95% of them singletons. The chain links TRBV4-2 to TRBJ1-1; 7 bases agree with TRBD1. This receptor was obtained from a man aged 18 to 30 in good health. Sequenced input: naive CD8+ T cells sorted from blood. The CDR3 nucleotides are TGTGCCAGCAGCCAAAAACAGGGGTTGAACACTGAAGCTTTCTTT. It is translated as CASSQKQGLNTEAFF.